The 10 T cell receptor beta chains presented below share a single source sample, sequenced in a study of cytomegalovirus exposure and HLA in healthy donors. The primer mix had 60 Vbeta and 13 Jbeta primers. Repertoires were generated with immunoSEQ multiplex PCR, while TCRdb's copy carries only in-frame clones and drops some. The profile shows some 170,000 clones, approximately 85% of them singletons. Material: PBMCs. The receptors stem from a girl under 10 years old in good health and CMV-seropositive.

CDR3 sequence reads: CASSLQSGANVLTF. In nucleotides, the CDR3 is TGTGCCAGCAGCTTGCAGTCTGGGGCCAACGTCCTGACTTTC. This chain connects TRBV7-9 to TRBJ2-6; D gene unclear. Per germline, CDR1 SEHNR and CDR2 FQNEAQ (reference sequence). V was shortened by 3 bases and J by 1 base, with 4 bases between the two germline ends. This CDR3 spans 14 amino acids.

The chain couples TRBV19 to TRBJ1-2; possible D gene TRBD1, 5 bases. V lost 8 bases and J 4 bases, leaving 20 bases between the germline ends. This CDR3 has 15 residues. Germline V gene lookup returns CDR1 LNHDA and CDR2 SQIVND (reference sequence). CDR3 coding DNA: TGTGCCAGTCTATCGCCCGGGGGGAACTTCTATGGCTACACCTTC. Its translation: CASLSPGGNFYGYTF.

V and J are TRBV4-1 and TRBJ1-5; D remains ambiguous. Germline CDR1 reads MGHRA; CDR2 reads YSYEKL. The CDR3 has 16 amino acids. V was trimmed by 5 bases and J by 2 bases, leaving 16 bases between them. CDR3 sequence (DNA): TGCGCCAGCAGCTTACAAGCGGGTAGGGGCAATCAGCCCCAGCATTTT. This encodes CASSLQAGRGNQPQHF.

This sequence joins TRBV10-3 and TRBJ2-4; 8 nucleotides agree with TRBD1. Germline loops: CDR1 ENHRY, CDR2 SYGVKD. Germline trimming cut 3 bases from V and 6 bases from J; bases unmatched to any gene: 7. This CDR3 has 15 residues. The CDR3 here is CAISDMDRVGNIQYF. The CDR3 DNA reads as TGTGCCATCAGTGATATGGACAGGGTAGGAAACATTCAGTACTTC.

The V and J genes are TRBV29-1 and TRBJ1-1; D gene unclear. The CDR3 loop spans 13 amino acids. Trimming left V 4 bases short and J 5 bases short, with 14 bases between. Germline loops: CDR1 SQVTM, CDR2 ANQGSEA. The CDR3 region is CSVGQRSGTEAFF. Written as DNA, the CDR3 is TGCAGCGTTGGCCAGCGTTCGGGGACTGAAGCTTTCTTT.

The CDR3 DNA reads TGTGCCAGCAGTGAGCAGGGGGCTCAAGAGACCCAGTACTTC. Amino acid sequence: CASSEQGAQETQYF. The rearrangement uses TRBV2 and TRBJ2-5, with TRBD1 matching over 8 bases. The CDR3 totals 14 residues. V was clipped by 3 bases and J by 2 bases; unmatched bases: 2. Germline V CDR1 and CDR2: SNHLY, FYNNEI.

The rearrangement joins TRBV2 to TRBJ2-1, with a tentative D call TRBD2 (5 bases). V dropped 7 bases and J dropped 3 bases, with 10 bases sitting between them. This CDR3 is built from 13 residues. CDR1 SNHLY and CDR2 FYNNEI come from the germline V gene. The CDR3 reads CASTTGYYNEQFF. The CDR3 DNA reads as TGTGCCAGCACGACGGGGTACTACAATGAGCAGTTCTTC.

The gene calls are TRBV10-1 and TRBJ1-5; no clear D gene. The CDR3 has 12 residues. CDR1 WNHNN and CDR2 SYGVQD come from the germline V gene (reference sequence). Trimming removed 11 bases at V and 5 bases at J, with 13 bases between. The CDR3 loop reads CARESGDQPQHF. CDR3 bases: TGCGCCCGGGAGTCCGGGGATCAGCCCCAGCATTTT.

The rearrangement joins TRBV19 to TRBJ2-1; 11 bases map to TRBD1. CDR3 length: 14 residues. Trimming at V came to 3 bases and at J to 7 bases, leaving 2 bases not matched to a gene. Per germline, CDR1 LNHDA and CDR2 SQIVND (reference sequence). The CDR3 sequence: CASSIGTGGNEQFF. In DNA form, the CDR3 reads TGTGCCAGTAGTATCGGGACAGGGGGTAATGAGCAGTTCTTC. Together with reference TRBV19 and TRBJ2-1, the CDR3 gives the full variable domain: DGGITQSPKYLFRKEGQNVTLSCEQNLNHDAMYWYRQDPGQGLRLIYYSQIVNDFQKGDIAEGYSVSREKKESFPLTVTSAQKNPTAFYLCASSIGTGGNEQFFGPGTRLTVL.

This chain joins TRBV27 and TRBJ1-1; 8 bases map to TRBD1. There are 16 residues in the CDR3. With 5 bases clipped from V and 5 bases from J, the junction kept 13 bases outside the gene matches. Germline V gene data show CDR1 as MNHEY and CDR2 as SMNVEV (reference sequence). For the CDR3, the DNA is TGTGCCAGCAGTACACACAGGGGGACGGGAGGTACTGAAGCTTTCTTT. As protein: CASSTHRGTGGTEAFF.